One and the same sample provided the 6 T cell receptor beta chains below, sequenced in a study of T-cell reconstitution after alpha-beta-depleted transplantation in children (dated by TCRdb to the mid-2010s). The library was obtained by PCR. Instrument used: Illumina HiSeq 2500. TCR library preparation used molecular barcoding, with unique molecular identifiers applied to normalize quantification of the TCRbeta repertoire. Clones were called with MiXCR by TCRdb after fastp trimmed the public reads at Q25, and only in-frame beta chains were retained. For every CDR3 protein sequence, its rows merge into one entry that carries the most common genes and DNA. This sample holds 700,000 or so distinct CDR3 sequences; about an eighth were observed only once. 0.79% of the sample is taken by the ten largest. The sample's treatment or condition label, decoded: allogeneic hematopoietic cell transplantation with graft depleted of TCRalphabeta T cells and CD19 B cells.

This material consisted of PBMCs, taken before TCRalphabeta/CD19-depleted stem cell transplant. Source of these receptors: a girl aged 2 to 10 with congenital amegakaryocytic thrombocytopenia, due to receive a stem cell transplant.

V usage is TRBV5-5 and J usage is TRBJ1-5, with D perhaps TRBD1 (5 bases). This CDR3 is built from 16 residues. CDR1 is SGHKS, CDR2 YYEKEE, per germline (reference sequence). The germline V and J ends were trimmed by 2 bases and 0 bases, with 12 bases remaining between them. This CDR3 reads CASSFRVGGSNQPQHF. CDR3 bases: TGTGCCAGCAGCTTTAGGGTCGGGGGTAGCAATCAGCCCCAGCATTTT.

This clonotype was seen ten or more times. This sequence joins TRBV10-3 and TRBJ2-3; the D is unclear. The CDR3 extends over 13 amino acids. Trimming pared 2 bases from V and 4 bases from J, leaving 7 bases between. Germline V gives CDR1 ENHRY, CDR2 SYGVKD. CDR3 nucleotides: TGTGCCATCAGTGAGGACAAGGCAGATACGCAGTATTTT. Translation gives CAISEDKADTQYF.

This clonotype was counted at least ten times. The chain carries TRBV29-1 and TRBJ2-2, with D tentatively TRBD1 (5 bases). This CDR3 comprises 14 residues. The V gene lost 4 bases and the J gene lost 4 bases, with 13 bases spanning the gap. CDR1 is SQVTM, CDR2 ANQGSEA, per germline. CDR3 nucleotides: TGCAGCGTTGTCGTGACAGAGTTCACCGGGGAGCTGTTTTTT. This encodes CSVVVTEFTGELFF.

At least ten counts were recorded for this clonotype. The chain carries TRBV6-5 and TRBJ2-1; 10 positions agree with TRBD2. The CDR3 contains 18 residues. V lost 0 bases to trimming and J lost 5 bases; unmatched junction nucleotides: 10. The germline V gene encodes CDR1 MNHEY and CDR2 SVGAGI. The CDR3 spells CASSYSMETSGTHNEQFF. In DNA, the CDR3 is TGTGCCAGCAGTTACTCGATGGAAACTAGCGGGACCCACAATGAGCAGTTCTTC.

This clonotype was seen a handful of times. J is TRBJ2-1 and V is TRBV5-1; 8 bases align to TRBD2. The CDR3 runs to 17 residues. Germline V gene data show CDR1 as SGHRS and CDR2 as YFSETQ. V lost 3 bases, J lost 8 bases, and 16 bases stayed unmatched. The CDR3 nucleotides are TGCGCCAGCAGCTCAACCGGAATAGCGGGACTTATGGATGAGCAGTTCTTC. Its translation: CASSSTGIAGLMDEQFF.

This clonotype was recorded a few times. This rearrangement joins TRBV30 to TRBJ1-2, with 8 nucleotides matching TRBD1. The V segment lost 8 bases and the J segment 7 bases; nucleotides outside the gene matches: 6. CDR3 length: 11 amino acids. Germline-derived CDR1 and CDR2 are GTSNPN and SVGIG (reference sequence). CDR3 sequence (DNA): TGTGCCCGAGACCAGGGGGCTGGCTACACCTTC. As protein: CARDQGAGYTF.